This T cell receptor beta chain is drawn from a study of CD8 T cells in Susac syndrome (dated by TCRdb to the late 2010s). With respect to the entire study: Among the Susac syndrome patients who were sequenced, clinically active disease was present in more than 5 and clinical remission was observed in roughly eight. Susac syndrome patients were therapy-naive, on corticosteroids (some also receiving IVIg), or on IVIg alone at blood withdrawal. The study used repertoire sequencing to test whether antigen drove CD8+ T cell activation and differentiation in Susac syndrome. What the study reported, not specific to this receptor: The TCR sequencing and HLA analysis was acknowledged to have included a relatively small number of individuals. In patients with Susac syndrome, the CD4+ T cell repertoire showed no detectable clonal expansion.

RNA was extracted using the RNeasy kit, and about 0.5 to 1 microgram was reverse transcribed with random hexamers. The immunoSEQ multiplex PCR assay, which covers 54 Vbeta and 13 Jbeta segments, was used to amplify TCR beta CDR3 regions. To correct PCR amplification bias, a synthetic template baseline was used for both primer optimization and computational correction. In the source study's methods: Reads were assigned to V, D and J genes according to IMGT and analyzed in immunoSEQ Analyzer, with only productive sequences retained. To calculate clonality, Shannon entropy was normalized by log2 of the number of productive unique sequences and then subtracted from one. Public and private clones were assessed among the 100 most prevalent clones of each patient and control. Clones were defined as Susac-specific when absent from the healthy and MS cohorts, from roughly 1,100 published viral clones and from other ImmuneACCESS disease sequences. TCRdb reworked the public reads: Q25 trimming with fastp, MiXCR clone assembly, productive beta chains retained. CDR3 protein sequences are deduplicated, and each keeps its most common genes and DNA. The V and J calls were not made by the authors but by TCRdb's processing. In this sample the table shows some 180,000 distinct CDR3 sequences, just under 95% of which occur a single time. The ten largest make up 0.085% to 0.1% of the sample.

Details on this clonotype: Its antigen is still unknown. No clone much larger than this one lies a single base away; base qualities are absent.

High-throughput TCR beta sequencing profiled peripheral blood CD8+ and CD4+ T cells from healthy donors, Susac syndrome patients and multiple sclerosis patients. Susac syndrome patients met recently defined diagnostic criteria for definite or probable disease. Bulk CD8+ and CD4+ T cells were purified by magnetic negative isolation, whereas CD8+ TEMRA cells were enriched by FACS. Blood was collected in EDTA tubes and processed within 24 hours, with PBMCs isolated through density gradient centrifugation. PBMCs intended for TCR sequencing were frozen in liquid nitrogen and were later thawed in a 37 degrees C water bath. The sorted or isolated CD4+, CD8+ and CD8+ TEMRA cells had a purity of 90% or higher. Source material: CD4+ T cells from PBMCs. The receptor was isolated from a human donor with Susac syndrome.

The CDR3 region reads CASSYSIGGNYGYTF. In nucleotide form, the sequence is TGTGCCAGCAGTTACTCGATAGGAGGGAACTATGGCTACACCTTC. In this chain, TRBV6-5 is recombined with TRBJ1-2; a confident D gene designation cannot be given. In the germline V gene, CDR1 corresponds to MNHEY and CDR2 to SVGAGI. The CDR3 contains 15 residues, cysteine and phenylalanine counted. Just CDR3 DNA is preserved here, 45 bases in frame from base 1. V loses 0 bases, J loses 2 bases, and the germline ends lie 10 bases apart.